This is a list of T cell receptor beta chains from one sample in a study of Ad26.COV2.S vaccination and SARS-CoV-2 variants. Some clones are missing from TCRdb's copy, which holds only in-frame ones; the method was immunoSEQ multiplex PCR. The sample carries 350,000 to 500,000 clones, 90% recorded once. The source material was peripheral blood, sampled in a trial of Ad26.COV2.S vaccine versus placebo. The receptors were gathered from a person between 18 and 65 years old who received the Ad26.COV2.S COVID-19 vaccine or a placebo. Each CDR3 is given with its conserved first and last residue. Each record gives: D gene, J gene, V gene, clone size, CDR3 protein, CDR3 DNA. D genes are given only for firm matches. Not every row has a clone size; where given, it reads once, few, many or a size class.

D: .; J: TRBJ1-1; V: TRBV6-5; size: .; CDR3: CASSYSRSGVNTEAFF; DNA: TGTGCCAGCAGTTACTCGAGGTCAGGAGTGAACACTGAAGCTTTCTTT
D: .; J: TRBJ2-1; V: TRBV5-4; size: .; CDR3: CASSLGQGLSYNEQFF; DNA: TGTGCCAGCAGCTTGGGACAGGGACTCTCCTACAATGAGCAGTTCTTC
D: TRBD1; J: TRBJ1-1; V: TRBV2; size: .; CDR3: CASSLKQGGGTEAFF; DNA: TGTGCCAGCAGTTTAAAGCAGGGGGGTGGCACTGAAGCTTTCTTT
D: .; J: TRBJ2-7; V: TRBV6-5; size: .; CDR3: CASSYSHSGHSEQYF; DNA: TGTGCCAGCAGTTACTCCCACTCAGGTCATTCCGAGCAGTACTTC
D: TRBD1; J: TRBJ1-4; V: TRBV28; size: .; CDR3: CASSLFGQGREKLFF; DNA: TGTGCCAGCAGTTTATTCGGACAGGGGAGGGAAAAACTGTTTTTT
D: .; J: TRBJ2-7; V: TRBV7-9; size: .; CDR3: CASSEMGGPGGEQYF; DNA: TGTGCCAGCAGCGAGATGGGGGGGCCTGGCGGCGAGCAGTACTTC
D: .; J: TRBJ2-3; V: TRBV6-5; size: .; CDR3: CASSYSRDSTDTQYF; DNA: TGTGCCAGCAGTTACTCGAGAGACTCTACAGATACGCAGTATTTT
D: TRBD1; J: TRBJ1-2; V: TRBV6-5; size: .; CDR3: CASSYRTGVGGYTF; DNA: TGTGCCAGCAGTTACCGGACAGGGGTGGGTGGCTACACCTTC
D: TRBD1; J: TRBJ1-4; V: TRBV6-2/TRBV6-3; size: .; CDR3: CASSTERQGPSATNEKLFF; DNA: TGTGCCAGCAGTACCGAAAGACAGGGACCATCTGCAACTAATGAAAAACTGTTTTTT
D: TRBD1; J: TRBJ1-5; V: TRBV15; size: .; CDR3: CATSTQGASNQPQHF; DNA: TGTGCCACCAGCACACAGGGGGCGAGCAATCAGCCCCAGCATTTT
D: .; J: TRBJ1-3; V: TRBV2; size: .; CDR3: CASSERRSFSGNTIYF; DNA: TGTGCCAGCAGTGAAAGGAGGAGTTTCTCTGGAAACACCATATATTTT
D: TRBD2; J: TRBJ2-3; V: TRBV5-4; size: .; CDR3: CASSLGGLAGGYSTDTQYF; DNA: TGTGCCAGCAGCTTGGGGGGACTAGCGGGAGGGTACAGCACAGATACGCAGTATTTT
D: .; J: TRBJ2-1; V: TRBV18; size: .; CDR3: CASSQGLNEQFF; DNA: TGTGCCAGCTCACAGGGCCTCAATGAGCAGTTCTTC
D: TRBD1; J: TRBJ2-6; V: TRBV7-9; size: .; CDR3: CASSPRDRKISGANVLTF; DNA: TGTGCCAGCAGCCCGAGGGACAGAAAAATCTCTGGGGCCAACGTCCTGACTTTC
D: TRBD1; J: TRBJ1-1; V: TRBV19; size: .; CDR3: CASSTRQGALTEAFF; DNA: TGTGCCAGTAGTACGCGACAGGGGGCGCTCACTGAAGCTTTCTTT
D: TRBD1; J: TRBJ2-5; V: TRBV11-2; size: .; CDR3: CASSLGRGETQYF; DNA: TGTGCCAGCAGCTTAGGCAGGGGGGAGACCCAGTACTTC
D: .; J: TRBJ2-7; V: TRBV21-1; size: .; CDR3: CASSRPIPGQRSYEQYF; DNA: TGTGCCAGCAGCAGACCTATTCCGGGACAGAGATCCTACGAGCAGTACTTC
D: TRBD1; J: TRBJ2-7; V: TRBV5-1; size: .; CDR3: CASSLSGQGIYEQYF; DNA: TGCGCCAGCAGCTTGTCGGGACAGGGGATCTACGAGCAGTACTTC
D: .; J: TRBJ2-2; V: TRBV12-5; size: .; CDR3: CASGSDRELNTGELFF; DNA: TGTGCTAGTGGTTCCGACAGAGAACTGAACACCGGGGAGCTGTTTTTT
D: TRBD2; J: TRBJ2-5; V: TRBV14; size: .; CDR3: CASSQVLAGGETQYF; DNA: TGTGCCAGCAGCCAAGTTCTAGCGGGAGGAGAGACCCAGTACTTC
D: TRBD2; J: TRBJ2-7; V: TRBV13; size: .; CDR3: CASSLGLARYEQYF; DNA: TGTGCCAGCAGTCTTGGACTAGCGCGGTACGAGCAGTACTTC
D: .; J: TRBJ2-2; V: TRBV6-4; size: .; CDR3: CASSVGLAPNTGELFF; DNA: TGTGCCAGCAGTGTTGGATTGGCACCGAACACCGGGGAGCTGTTTTTT
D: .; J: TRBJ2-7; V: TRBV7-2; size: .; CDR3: CASSLSWGAEQYF; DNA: TGTGCCAGCAGCCTCTCTTGGGGGGCCGAGCAGTACTTC
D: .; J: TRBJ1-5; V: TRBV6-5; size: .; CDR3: CATAYRGNQPQHF; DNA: TGTGCCACTGCGTATAGGGGCAATCAGCCCCAGCATTTT
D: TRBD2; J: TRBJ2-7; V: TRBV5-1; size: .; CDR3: CASRVAGAYEQYF; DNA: TGCGCCAGCAGAGTAGCGGGAGCCTACGAGCAGTACTTC
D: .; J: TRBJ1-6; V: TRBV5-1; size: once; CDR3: CASTPSDGPASPLHF; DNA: TGCGCCAGCACCCCATCGGACGGTCCGGCTTCACCCCTCCACTTT
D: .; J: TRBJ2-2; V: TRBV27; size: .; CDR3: CASSLILETGELFF; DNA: TGTGCCAGCAGTTTAATATTGGAAACCGGGGAGCTGTTTTTT
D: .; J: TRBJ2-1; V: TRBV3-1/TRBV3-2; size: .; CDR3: CASSPYGGVSYNEQFF; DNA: TGTGCCAGCAGCCCCTACGGAGGGGTTTCCTACAATGAGCAGTTCTTC
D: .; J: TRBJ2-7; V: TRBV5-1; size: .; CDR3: CASSLAGSGLYYEQYF; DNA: TGCGCCAGCAGCTTGGCCGGTTCGGGACTCTACTACGAGCAGTACTTC
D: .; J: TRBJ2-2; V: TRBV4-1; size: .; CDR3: CASSHERSGATGELFF; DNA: TGCGCCAGCAGCCATGAAAGATCGGGGGCGACCGGGGAGCTGTTTTTT
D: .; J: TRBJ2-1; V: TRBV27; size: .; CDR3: CASSLYNEQFF; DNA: TGTGCCAGCAGTCTTTACAATGAGCAGTTCTTC
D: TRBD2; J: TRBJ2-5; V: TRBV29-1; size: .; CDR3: CSVERASGRQETQYF; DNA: TGCAGCGTTGAACGGGCTAGCGGGAGGCAAGAGACCCAGTACTTC